The 9 T cell receptor beta chains presented below share a single source sample, sequenced in a study of T-cell reconstitution after alpha-beta-depleted transplantation in children. As it was prepared, the TCRbeta library received unique molecular identifiers. TCRdb reanalysed the PCR reads using MiXCR and keeps one entry per CDR3 protein. The profile shows under 300,000 distinct CDR3 sequences, approximately 9.9% of them singletons. The starting material was PBMCs from the stem cell graft donor, obtained from the stem cell graft. These receptors were taken from a human donor who donated a stem cell graft to a child with SCID.

This clonotype came up many times. This chain connects TRBV20-1 to TRBJ2-7; 8 nucleotides agree with TRBD1. The CDR3 is 11 amino acids. From germline, CDR1 is DFQATT and CDR2 SNEGSKA (reference sequence). J gave up 6 bases and V 6 bases, and 4 bases lay outside the gene matches. Here the CDR3 DNA reads TGCAGTGCCCCAACAGGGGGCGAGCAGTACTTC. Amino acid sequence: CSAPTGGEQYF.

This clonotype has a count of ten or more. This CDR3 is CASSLGGGTHYNEQFF. CDR3 DNA sequence: TGTGCCAGCAGCTTAGGAGGAGGGACGCATTACAATGAGCAGTTCTTC. The chain couples TRBV11-3 to TRBJ2-1, with D possibly being TRBD2 (6 bases). The CDR3 is 16 amino acids. The germline V gene encodes CDR1 SGHNT and CDR2 YENEEA. Trimming stripped 1 base from V and 4 bases from J, with 14 bases between.

This clonotype was counted ten times or more. CDR3 coding DNA: TGTGCCAGCTCACCACCAACCTCTGGGGTGGACTACACCTTC. Protein product: CASSPPTSGVDYTF. The chain combines TRBV18 with TRBJ1-2, with D unclear. The CDR3 is made up of 14 amino acids. Germline V CDR1 and CDR2: KGHSH, LQKENI. Trimming left V 0 bases short and J 10 bases short, with 15 bases between.

This clonotype was seen repeatedly, ten times or more. In nucleotides, the CDR3 is TGTGCCAGCAGCCCCCAGGCCACAGATACGCAGTATTTT. This translates into CASSPQATDTQYF. The V and J genes are TRBV11-2 and TRBJ2-3; D gene uncertain. The CDR3 runs 13 residues. From germline, CDR1 is SGHAT and CDR2 FQNNGV. With 5 bases removed from V and 2 bases from J, the gap between germline ends came to 8 bases.

This clonotype was seen many times. The V call is TRBV5-1, the J call TRBJ2-1; TRBD1 matches 7 bases. The CDR3 sequence is 14 residues long. V was clipped by 4 bases and J by 4 bases; unmatched bases: 5. Germline CDR1 SGHRS, CDR2 YFSETQ. CDR3 in amino acids: CASSLGQIYNEQFF. The CDR3 bases are TGCGCCAGCAGCCTGGGACAGATATACAATGAGCAGTTCTTC.

The sample holds many counts of this clonotype. The genes are TRBV5-8 and TRBJ1-2, with unresolved D. Germline lookup yields CDR1 SGHTS and CDR2 YDEGEE. This CDR3 has 13 amino acids. The V and J ends lost 4 bases and 8 bases respectively, with 15 bases between them. The CDR3 region is CASSRLDIGGYTF. The DNA of the CDR3 is TGTGCCAGCAGCCGACTAGACATTGGGGGCTACACCTTC.

There are many counts of this clonotype. V and J are TRBV11-2 and TRBJ2-2; TRBD1 matches 7 bases. There are 16 residues in the CDR3. Germline assignment: CDR1 SGHAT and CDR2 FQNNGV. With V trimmed by 5 bases and J by 6 bases, 12 bases remained unmatched. CDR3 loop: CASSRGTVLRPGELFF. CDR3 bases: TGTGCCAGCAGCCGAGGGACAGTTTTACGACCCGGGGAGCTGTTTTTT.

Many counts were recorded for this clonotype. DNA for the CDR3: TGTGCCAGCAGTCCAGGGACGTCCCTTTCACCCCTCCACTTT. Protein sequence: CASSPGTSLSPLHF. V usage is TRBV7-9 and J usage is TRBJ1-6; a weak D match, TRBD1 (5 bases). The CDR3 spans 14 residues. V lost 6 bases to trimming and J lost 9 bases, with 15 bases between them. Germline lookup yields CDR1 SEHNR and CDR2 FQNEAQ (reference sequence).

In its sample, this clonotype was seen once. V and J are TRBV6-6 and TRBJ2-7, with D hard to call. The CDR3 is 12 residues long. Germline V gives CDR1 MNHNY, CDR2 SVGAGI (reference sequence). Trimming removed 0 bases from V and 6 bases from J, with 6 bases in between. This CDR3 reads CASSYSRREQYF. The CDR3 coding sequence is TGTGCCAGCAGTTACTCGAGGCGCGAGCAGTACTTC.